Listed below are T cell receptor beta chains from one sample, sequenced in a study of human T cells and chemical hapten exposure. MiXCR, run by TCRdb on the RACE reads, gives a single entry per CDR3 protein. The data show 270,000 or so distinct CDR3 sequences, roughly 7.4% seen once. Sequencing used whole blood, obtained in connection with sensitization to the hapten diphenylcyclopropenone (DPC). The source is a man between 18 and 35 years old with alopecia areata. Some clones in this sample may be carry-over from other donors' samples. Both conserved end residues are trimmed from each CDR3. The order of the fields is V gene, CDR3 length, CDR3 protein.

v_gene: TRBV9; len: 12; CDR3aa: ASSVTSGGYEQY
v_gene: TRBV6-5; len: 11; CDR3aa: ASRGYFSYGYT
v_gene: TRBV27; len: 15; CDR3aa: ASSLMWRAGTNYGYT
v_gene: TRBV10-3; len: 12; CDR3aa: AIRGQGSADTQY
v_gene: TRBV10-3; len: 11; CDR3aa: AISVSGRYEQF
v_gene: TRBV7-9; len: 13; CDR3aa: ASSYRDSNTDTQY
v_gene: TRBV4-3; len: 11; CDR3aa: ASSPGFGNTIY
v_gene: TRBV6-2/TRBV6-3; len: 13; CDR3aa: ASSYWGNSNQPQH
v_gene: TRBV27; len: 15; CDR3aa: ASSLSFSTGRAYEQY
v_gene: TRBV4-1; len: 13; CDR3aa: ASSPIGGNYNEQF
v_gene: TRBV5-6; len: 13; CDR3aa: ASSLALGLGQPQH
v_gene: TRBV3-1; len: 16; CDR3aa: ASSQSTYRVTVNTEAF
v_gene: TRBV12-3/TRBV12-4; len: 15; CDR3aa: ASSPQGGTGGNSPLH
v_gene: TRBV28; len: 12; CDR3aa: ASSSGLEVLEQF
v_gene: TRBV9; len: 12; CDR3aa: ASSVAGLPGELF
v_gene: TRBV27; len: 11; CDR3aa: ASSWRQSYEQY
v_gene: TRBV9; len: 11; CDR3aa: ASSEDSSYEQY
v_gene: TRBV20-1; len: 10; CDR3aa: SAAGSTYEQY
v_gene: TRBV7-2; len: 13; CDR3aa: ASSLGGGAYNEQF
v_gene: TRBV11-2; len: 12; CDR3aa: ACGRGFSGNTIY
v_gene: TRBV12-3/TRBV12-4; len: 13; CDR3aa: ASSFTQGTNTEAF
v_gene: TRBV10-1; len: 10; CDR3aa: ASGANNSPLH
v_gene: TRBV7-2; len: 12; CDR3aa: ASSVRRLTDTQY
v_gene: TRBV10-3; len: 13; CDR3aa: AIRGKGDFNSPLH
v_gene: TRBV4-3; len: 14; CDR3aa: ASSQDRGQGLYGYT
v_gene: TRBV7-9; len: 13; CDR3aa: ASSRRLDWAGELF
v_gene: TRBV6-6; len: 18; CDR3aa: ASSARGTGGFRSYNSPLH
v_gene: TRBV9; len: 18; CDR3aa: ASSPTLTSGGPSSTDTQY
v_gene: TRBV29-1; len: 9; CDR3aa: SVEENTEAF
v_gene: TRBV6-5; len: 12; CDR3aa: ASSLTGSDTEAF
v_gene: TRBV6-2/TRBV6-3; len: 15; CDR3aa: ASSSGQTFFSGNTIY
v_gene: TRBV12-5; len: 13; CDR3aa: ASGLFGTLYNEQF
v_gene: TRBV10-1; len: 16; CDR3aa: ASSESTYSRGFADTQY
v_gene: TRBV6-2/TRBV6-3; len: 17; CDR3aa: ASSYSTTQGPTVGNEQF
v_gene: TRBV7-2; len: 12; CDR3aa: ASRFGTQNQPQH
v_gene: TRBV6-5; len: 13; CDR3aa: ASSRGGKHFNEQF
v_gene: TRBV4-3; len: 12; CDR3aa: ASSQQRGVDTQY
v_gene: TRBV18; len: 12; CDR3aa: ASSPPGHGNTIY
v_gene: TRBV20-1; len: 14; CDR3aa: SARSGPGSFYNEQF
v_gene: TRBV4-3; len: 14; CDR3aa: ASSQEGNREAEKLF
v_gene: TRBV27; len: 13; CDR3aa: ASSSWAGSNQPQH
v_gene: TRBV27; len: 11; CDR3aa: ASSLSGWKTQY
v_gene: TRBV29-1; len: 9; CDR3aa: SVGQRAEAF
v_gene: TRBV6-2/TRBV6-3; len: 11; CDR3aa: ASSFGTGGEQF
v_gene: TRBV27; len: 11; CDR3aa: ATRSEGWYGYT
v_gene: TRBV12-3/TRBV12-4; len: 14; CDR3aa: ASSPSGGAGQETQY
v_gene: TRBV29-1; len: 11; CDR3aa: SVEQDPEPEAF
v_gene: TRBV5-6; len: 14; CDR3aa: ASSLGPGGYGNIQY
v_gene: TRBV5-1; len: 13; CDR3aa: ASSLVEGTVYGYT
v_gene: TRBV10-3; len: 12; CDR3aa: AIRAQGATHGYT
v_gene: TRBV3-1; len: 13; CDR3aa: ASSAGLAVRETQY
v_gene: TRBV3-1; len: 14; CDR3aa: ASSHRGHRMNTEAF
v_gene: TRBV7-2; len: 12; CDR3aa: ASSLFPNYSPLH
v_gene: TRBV28; len: 12; CDR3aa: ASRLDKPNQPQH
v_gene: TRBV20-1; len: 13; CDR3aa: SASPRFPGANVLT
v_gene: TRBV6-5; len: 13; CDR3aa: ASSYGRGLYNEQF
v_gene: TRBV4-3; len: 12; CDR3aa: ASSLNRDYNEQF
v_gene: TRBV7-3; len: 11; CDR3aa: ASSLTGTGELF
v_gene: TRBV15; len: 13; CDR3aa: ATSRDGAAGTEAF